One sample yielded the 13 T cell receptor beta chains listed below, sequenced in a study of T cell clonality in common variable immunodeficiency. Study-wide results and caveats: In common variable immunodeficiency, TCR beta chains reportedly carried fewer deletions and N-nucleotide insertions.

This table comes from immunoSEQ multiplex PCR, and its TCRdb copy is limited to in-frame clones, with some not included. Altogether 25,000 to 30,000 clones were found in the sample, and no singletons occur. No antigens are known for them. Sequencing used peripheral blood mononuclear cells. These TCRs come from a human donor with common variable immunodeficiency.

Of note for this clone: The read finishes 3 residues shy of the CDR3 end, and the germline J gene is used to complete it. The V gene is TRBV20-1, the J gene TRBJ2-7; the D gene is possibly TRBD2 (5 bases). Germline V gene lookup returns CDR1 DFQATT and CDR2 SNEGSKA (reference sequence). The CDR3 length is 14 residues. V was pared by 6 bases and J by 0 bases, with 15 bases between. The CDR3 sequence is CSAPEGSLSYEQYF. The CDR3 bases that were read are TGCAGTGCCCCCGAGGGTTCTCTCTCCTACGAG.

A note on this clone: With the read ending 3 residues before the CDR3 end, the germline J gene is used to fill in that end. The chain employs TRBV7-9 and TRBJ1-5; D is perhaps TRBD1 (5 bases). V lost 5 bases and J lost 7, with 15 bases in between. This CDR3 is built from 14 residues. Germline CDR1 SEHNR, CDR2 FQNEAQ (reference sequence). CDR3 bases read: TGTGCCAGCAGCCCAAGTTGGGGGGAGCAGCCC. This encodes CASSPSWGEQP. The full CDR3 protein is CASSPSWGEQPQHF.

Ten or more counts support this clone. The read finishes 3 residues shy of the CDR3 end, and the germline J gene is used to complete it. The gene calls are TRBV18 and TRBJ1-3; TRBD1 matches 7 bases. The CDR3 runs 13 residues. Germline CDR1 reads KGHSH; CDR2 reads LQKENI. V lost 6 bases and J lost 1; bases outside the gene matches: 0. CDR3 DNA (partial): TGTGCCAGCTCGACAGGGTCTGGAAACACC. Protein product: CASSTGSGNT. The full CDR3 protein is CASSTGSGNTIYF.

This clone has at least ten counts. Read sequence stops 3 residues before the CDR3 end, and the germline J gene provides the missing end. The chain couples TRBV7-8 to TRBJ2-2; a possible D gene is TRBD2 (5 bases). The germline V gene encodes CDR1 SGHVS and CDR2 FQNEAQ. The CDR3 spans 18 residues. V was cut by 6 bases and J by 0 bases, with 20 bases left in between. The sequenced CDR3 bases are TGTGCCAGCAGATCAACTAGGACGAAGACTACGAACACCGGGGAG. Its translation is CASRSTRTKTTNTGE. In full, the CDR3 is CASRSTRTKTTNTGELFF.

Note on this clone: The CDR3 goes on 3 residues after the read ends, and that part is filled in from the germline J gene. The V gene is TRBV2, the J gene TRBJ1-5; D is undetermined. The CDR3 has 13 amino acids. The V and J ends lost 8 bases and 0 bases respectively, with 8 bases between them. Germline CDR1 is SNHLY and CDR2 is FYNNEI. Partial CDR3 DNA: TGTGCCAGCGCCAGAGGTAGCAATCAGCCC. Its protein is CASARGSNQP. The full-length CDR3 reads as CASARGSNQPQHF.

This clone was seen ten or more times. The DNA ends 3 residues before the CDR3 does, and the rest of the CDR3 is filled in from the germline J gene. The chain recombines TRBV20-1 with TRBJ1-1; D may be TRBD1 (5 bases). This CDR3 has 15 amino acids. Per germline, CDR1 DFQATT and CDR2 SNEGSKA (reference sequence). Trimming cost V 1 base and J 1 base, with 13 bases left between them. The CDR3 bases that were read are TGCAGTGCTAGAGGAAAGGGGCACGGGAACACTGAA. Translated: CSARGKGHGNTE. From start to end, the CDR3 is CSARGKGHGNTEAFF.

Regarding this clone: The read is 3 residues too short to cover the CDR3 end, so that end is filled in from the germline J gene. The chain links TRBV20-1 to TRBJ1-5, with D unclear. With 6 bases removed from V and 0 bases from J, the gap between germline ends came to 15 bases. Germline V CDR1 and CDR2: DFQATT, SNEGSKA (reference sequence). This CDR3 is built from 15 residues. Partial CDR3 DNA: TGCAGTGCAGACCAGGCCGATCGTAGCAATCAGCCC. Amino acid sequence: CSADQADRSNQP. The CDR3 in its entirety is CSADQADRSNQPQHF.

This clone was found many times. The missing CDR3 end, 3 residues past where the read stops, is filled in from the germline J gene. The V call is TRBV15, the J call TRBJ2-5; D might be TRBD1 (6 bases). Trimming removed 3 bases from V and 1 base from J, with 12 bases in between. The V gene's germline CDR1 is LNHNV and CDR2 YYDKDF (reference sequence). The CDR3 consists of 15 residues. CDR3 region: CATSRHRDTQETQYF. CDR3 bases read: TGTGCCACCAGCAGGCACCGGGACACCCAAGAGACC. Full variable domain (rest looked up from reference TRBV15 and TRBJ2-5): DAMVIQNPRYQVTQFGKPVTLSCSQTLNHNVMYWYQQKSSQAPKLLFHYYDKDFNNEADTPDNFQSRRPNTSFCFLDIRSPGLGDTAMYLCATSRHRDTQETQYFGPGTRLLVL.

As for this clone: The read finishes 3 residues shy of the CDR3 end, and the germline J gene is used to complete it. This chain links TRBV7-6 with TRBJ2-7; TRBD2 is a possible D gene (6 bases). V gave up 0 bases and J gave up 4 bases, with 10 bases separating them. Germline loops: CDR1 SGHVS, CDR2 FNYEAQ. The CDR3 is 14 residues long. The DNA read from the CDR3 is TGTGCCAGCAGCTTAGCCGGGGGTGGGTACGAG. Translated, it gives CASSLAGGGYE. The complete CDR3 protein is CASSLAGGGYEQYF. Full variable domain (outside the CDR3, taken from reference TRBV7-6 and TRBJ2-7): GAGVSQSPRYKVTKRGQDVALRCDPISGHVSLYWYRQALGQGPEFLTYFNYEAQQDKSGLPNDRFSAERPEGSISTLTIQRTEQRDSAMYRCASSLAGGGYEQYFGPGTRLTVT.

This clone was counted at least ten times. Read sequence stops 3 residues before the CDR3 end, and the germline J gene provides the missing end. The rearrangement links TRBV18 to TRBJ1-5; TRBD1 aligns across 10 bases. V was pared by 2 bases and J by 2 bases, with 0 bases of the junction left unmatched. CDR1 and CDR2 (germline): KGHSH, LQKENI. The CDR3 has 15 residues. Partial CDR3 DNA: TGTGCCAGCTCACCAGGGACAGGGGGCAATCAGCCC. It yields the protein CASSPGTGGNQP. The whole CDR3 region reads CASSPGTGGNQPQHF.

This clone was picked up many times. The CDR3 end lies 3 residues beyond the end of the read and is filled in from the germline J gene. The chain is built from TRBV29-1 and TRBJ2-3, with 7 bases matching TRBD1. Germline lookup yields CDR1 SQVTM and CDR2 ANQGSEA. The CDR3 has 14 residues. V dropped 6 bases and J dropped 1; count of bases not matched to a gene: 7. The CDR3 DNA, read in part, is TGCAGCGTGGATGACAGGGTCCGCACAGATACG. It yields the protein CSVDDRVRTDT. The whole CDR3 sequence reads CSVDDRVRTDTQYF.

As regards this clone: Read sequence stops 3 residues before the CDR3 end, and the germline J gene provides the missing end. The V and J genes are TRBV11-2 and TRBJ1-1, with 7 bases aligning to TRBD1. This CDR3 has 15 amino acids. The V segment lost 3 bases and the J segment 5 bases; nucleotides outside the gene matches: 9. In germline, CDR1 is SGHAT, CDR2 FQNNGV. Partial CDR3 DNA: TGTGCCAGCAGCTTCTCCTCAGGGGGTTGGACTGAA. Protein sequence: CASSFSSGGWTE. From start to end, the CDR3 is CASSFSSGGWTEAFF.

Note on this clone: The read ends 3 residues shy of where the CDR3 ends; the end is completed using the germline J gene. The J gene is TRBJ2-4, the V gene TRBV2; the match to TRBD2 covers 7 bases. The CDR3 length is 15 residues. V lost 7 bases and J lost 5; bases outside the gene matches: 11. CDR1 and CDR2 from the germline V gene are SNHLY and FYNNEI. Partial CDR3 DNA: TGTGCCAGCACCGGGACCAATAGCGGGCAAAACATT. It is translated as CASTGTNSGQNI. In full, the CDR3 is CASTGTNSGQNIQYF.